The sequence of this T cell receptor beta chain was determined in a study of blood T cell repertoires in COVID-19. About the study: The samples span acute and convalescent COVID-19 from the United States, Italy and Spain. T cells, B-cell-depleted T cells, or PBMCs supplied cDNA or gDNA.

The germline V gene has CDR1 SGHTA and CDR2 FQGNSA. The CDR3 sequence is 14 residues long. Deletions cut 4 bases from V and 2 bases from J, with 10 bases between. Per the original data handling: Estimation of nucleated cell counts was performed using reference gene primer amplification. The table came from immunoSEQ multiplex PCR; TCRdb's copy has only in-frame clones and leaves some out. The DNA gave D and trimming, while V, J and clone size come from that table. The data show 150,000 to 200,000 clones, 85% to 95% seen once. Seattle patients were enrolled while actively infected and followed longitudinally.

The material sequenced was peripheral blood. This sequence joins TRBV7-2 and TRBJ2-3, with D possibly matching TRBD2 (6 bases). The receptor was isolated from a woman in her sixties or seventies with COVID-19, enrolled during active disease. CDR3 in DNA: TGTGCCAGCAGCTCCAGGACTACCACAGATACGCAGTATTTT. This codes for CASSSRTTTDTQYF.